The 18 T cell receptor beta chains presented below share a single source sample, sequenced in a study of CD8+CD57+ T cells in acquired aplastic anemia. Researchers used genomic DNA as the template to profile TCR beta VDJ and CDR3. TCRdb reprocessed the reads via MiXCR and lists one record per CDR3 protein. The sample comprises 90,000 to 120,000 distinct CDR3 sequences, about half of which are singletons, and around 32% rests with the top ten. The specimen sequenced was sorted CD4+, CD8+, or CD8+CD57+ T cells (not recorded which) from PBMCs. These receptors were taken from a human donor in good health, serving as a control.

This clonotype has more than one count but fewer than ten. This sequence joins TRBV15 and TRBJ1-6; D may be TRBD1 (6 bases). Trimming shortened V by 4 bases and J by 7 bases, and 17 bases separated the two germline ends. CDR3 length equals 16 residues. The V gene's germline CDR1 is LNHNV and CDR2 YYDKDF (reference sequence). CDR3: CATSTDRNMKNSPLHF. The DNA for the CDR3 is TGTGCCACCAGCACAGACAGGAACATGAAAAATTCACCCCTCCACTTT.

This sequence joins TRBV7-9 and TRBJ1-1; D call uncertain. CDR1 and CDR2 from the germline V gene are SEHNR and FQNEAQ (reference sequence). The CDR3 runs to 13 residues. The V end lost 4 bases, the J end lost 0 bases, and 6 bases lay between the germline ends. CDR3 residues: CASSYLMNTEAFF. The CDR3 DNA sequence: TGTGCCAGCAGCTACCTTATGAACACTGAAGCTTTCTTT.

This clonotype was observed at least ten times. The chain is built from TRBV19 and TRBJ1-1; the D is unclear. V lost 4 bases, J lost 1 base, and 4 bases lay in between. The CDR3 covers 12 residues. CDR1 is LNHDA, CDR2 SQIVND, per germline (reference sequence). The CDR3 DNA sequence: TGTGCCAGTAGTACAGAGAACACTGAAGCTTTCTTT. It is translated as CASSTENTEAFF.

For the CDR3, the DNA is TGTGCCAGCAGGACAGGGACGACTGAAGCTTTCTTT. The encoded protein is CASRTGTTEAFF. The V and J genes are TRBV2 and TRBJ1-1; 7 positions match TRBD1. The CDR3 runs 12 residues. Unmatched junction bases numbered 3, after V lost 6 bases and J lost 5 bases. Germline lookup yields CDR1 SNHLY and CDR2 FYNNEI. Supplemented by reference TRBV2 and TRBJ1-1, the full variable domain reads EPEVTQTPSHQVTQMGQEVILRCVPISNHLYFYWYRQILGQKVEFLVSFYNNEISEKSEIFDDQFSVERPDGSNFTLKIRSTKLEDSAMYFCASRTGTTEAFFGQGTRLTVV.

Points on this clonotype: This may arise from a read error, as a much more abundant clone is one base away. A read error is likely, as this CDR3 ends without the conserved phenylalanine or tryptophan. The chain has TRBV5-6 and TRBJ2-5; TRBD2 matches 9 bases. With V trimmed by 1 base and J by 1 base, 5 bases remained unmatched. Germline V gene sequence: CDR1 SGHDT, CDR2 YYEEEE. The CDR3 contains 16 residues. CDR3 coding DNA: TGTGCCAGCAGCTTGTTAGCGGGGGCAAGCCAAGAGACCCAGTACCTC. Translating it yields CASSLLAGASQETQYL.

The chain links TRBV29-1 to TRBJ1-2, with D maybe TRBD1 (5 bases). Trimming removed 7 bases from V and 4 bases from J, with 10 bases in between. The CDR3 consists of 11 residues. Per the germline V gene, CDR1 is SQVTM and CDR2 is ANQGSEA. CDR3 nucleotide sequence: TGCAGCGGTCAGGGCGCCTATGGCTACACCTTC. This codes for CSGQGAYGYTF.

This clonotype was observed many times. The J gene is TRBJ2-1, the V gene TRBV5-1; TRBD1 matches at 10 bases. CDR3 size: 16 residues. J lost 4 bases, V lost 2 bases, and 6 bases had no gene match. The germline CDR1 and CDR2 sequences are SGHRS and YFSETQ. For the CDR3, the DNA is TGCGCCAGCAGCTTCGGGGACAGGGGAACATACAATGAGCAGTTCTTC. It codes for CASSFGDRGTYNEQFF.

V is TRBV7-2 and J is TRBJ2-7, with D possibly TRBD2 on 5 matching bases. Germline V gene lookup returns CDR1 SGHTA and CDR2 FQGNSA. This CDR3 contains 16 residues. Trimming cost V 2 bases and J 1 base, with 15 bases left between them. The CDR3 here is CASSLSSRPGSYEQYF. CDR3 nucleotides: TGTGCCAGCAGCTTATCGTCTAGGCCGGGATCCTACGAGCAGTACTTC.

This clonotype was counted at least ten times. This sequence joins TRBV5-1 and TRBJ1-2; D perhaps matches TRBD1 (6 bases). CDR1 and CDR2 (germline): SGHRS, YFSETQ. The CDR3 is made up of 13 amino acids. Trimming took 1 base from V and 4 from J, leaving 8 bases between them. The CDR3 nucleotides read TGCGCCAGCAGCTTGTTCAGGGGCTATGGCTACACCTTC. Translating gives CASSLFRGYGYTF.

This clonotype was seen many times. The chain links TRBV7-9 to TRBJ2-1, with D perhaps TRBD2 (5 bases). The V gene lost 1 base and the J gene lost 5 bases, with 6 bases spanning the gap. The CDR3 is made up of 13 amino acids. Germline values: CDR1 SEHNR, CDR2 FQNEAQ (reference sequence). CDR3 DNA sequence: TGTGCCAGCAGCTTAGTCGGGAACAATGAGCAGTTCTTC. Protein sequence: CASSLVGNNEQFF.

This sequence joins TRBV25-1 and TRBJ1-6, with D possibly TRBD1 on 5 matching bases. This CDR3 is 14 amino acids long. Germline values: CDR1 MGHDK, CDR2 SYGVNS. V was clipped by 3 bases and J by 3 bases, with 6 bases between them. CDR3: CASSDQGYNSPLHF. CDR3 coding DNA: TGTGCCAGCAGTGACCAGGGCTATAATTCACCCCTCCACTTT.

The chain recombines TRBV5-1 with TRBJ2-1; 7 bases map to TRBD1. The CDR3 contains 17 residues. Germline loops: CDR1 SGHRS, CDR2 YFSETQ. V dropped 3 bases and J dropped 2; count of bases not matched to a gene: 11. CDR3 protein: CASSSIRDSLTYNEQFF. Written as DNA, the CDR3 is TGCGCCAGCAGCTCGATCCGGGACAGTTTAACCTACAATGAGCAGTTCTTC.

This clonotype occurred many times. The chain couples TRBV4-1 to TRBJ2-5; D may be TRBD1 (6 bases). The CDR3 consists of 15 residues. Trimming removed 0 bases at V and 3 bases at J, with 11 bases between. Per germline, CDR1 MGHRA and CDR2 YSYEKL. The CDR3 nucleotides read TGCGCCAGCAGCCAAGATCCCCCAGGGGAAGAGACCCAGTACTTC. It is translated as CASSQDPPGEETQYF.

In this sample, this clonotype turned up many times. V usage is TRBV30 and J usage is TRBJ2-3, with 9 bases lining up with TRBD2. CDR1 GTSNPN and CDR2 SVGIG come from the germline V gene (reference sequence). This CDR3 has 15 amino acids. Losses at the gene ends were 2 bases for V and 2 bases for J; bases not matched to a gene: 5. The CDR3 reads CAWSFAGGNTDTQYF. Written as DNA, the CDR3 is TGTGCCTGGAGTTTCGCGGGGGGGAACACAGATACGCAGTATTTT.

The chain employs TRBV7-8 and TRBJ2-7, with 8 nucleotides matching TRBD1. Germline CDR1 is SGHVS and CDR2 is FQNEAQ. The V gene end was trimmed by 5 bases and the J gene end by 2 bases; junction bases not matched to a gene: 8. The CDR3 extends over 15 amino acids. The CDR3 loop is CASSRRAQGAYEQYF. CDR3 nucleotides: TGTGCCAGCAGCCGACGGGCACAGGGGGCCTACGAGCAGTACTTC.

The chain carries TRBV25-1 and TRBJ2-3; D not certain. The V gene's germline CDR1 is MGHDK and CDR2 SYGVNS. Between the trimmed V and J ends, which lost 5 bases and 3 bases, there was a span of 15 bases. This CDR3 has 15 amino acids. The CDR3 reads CASSPLIGRTDTQYF. CDR3 nucleotides: TGTGCCAGCAGTCCGCTGATTGGACGGACAGATACGCAGTATTTT.

This clonotype was seen repeatedly, ten times or more. The chain has TRBV7-2 and TRBJ2-1; no firm D call. Germline V gives CDR1 SGHTA, CDR2 FQGNSA. V was cut by 0 bases and J by 8 bases, with 11 bases left in between. CDR3 length: 14 amino acids. In nucleotides, the CDR3 is TGTGCCAGCAGCTTAGCGGAAGGTGGGGATGAGCAGTTCTTC. It specifies CASSLAEGGDEQFF.

As for this clonotype: A read error is possible here, since a much larger clone lies one base away. This chain links TRBV11-2 with TRBJ1-2, with D tentatively TRBD1 (6 bases). The CDR3 has 14 amino acids. Germline CDR1 reads SGHAT; CDR2 reads FQNNGV. With 2 bases removed from V and 6 bases from J, the gap between germline ends came to 13 bases. The CDR3 DNA reads TGTGCCAGCAGCTTACCGGACGGGGGGCATGGCTACACCTTC. Residues: CASSLPDGGHGYTF.